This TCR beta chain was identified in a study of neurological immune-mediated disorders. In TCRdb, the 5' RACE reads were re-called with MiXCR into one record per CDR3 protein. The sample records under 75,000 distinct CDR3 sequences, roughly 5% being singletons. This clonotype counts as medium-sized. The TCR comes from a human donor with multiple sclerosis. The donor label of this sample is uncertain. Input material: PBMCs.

CDR3 loop: CASSEVEGTEAFF. The DNA for the CDR3 is TGTGCCAGCAGTGAAGTGGAGGGCACTGAAGCTTTCTTT. V gene TRBV2 combines with J gene TRBJ1-1; no firm D call. This CDR3 contains 13 residues. Germline V gene lookup returns CDR1 SNHLY and CDR2 FYNNEI. Deletions cut 1 base from V and 4 bases from J, with 7 bases between.